There are many counts of the clone carrying this T cell receptor beta chain. The antigen remains undetermined. TCRdb re-analysed the reads in MiXCR, keeping a single row per CDR3 protein. The sample lists about 240,000 distinct CDR3 sequences, 6.5% occurring once. The entry originates in a study of T cell repertoires in cytomegalovirus infection. For the study at large: From public TCR beta signatures came an indication of both CMV infection and matching HLA type. General study results and limits: The ex vivo response was dominated by HLA-C-restricted CMV-specific TCR beta clonotypes.

Trimming stripped 5 bases from V and 2 bases from J, with 15 bases between. Germline CDR1 and CDR2: SEHNR and FQNEAQ (reference sequence). The CDR3 is made up of 15 amino acids. The sequencing sample was made of PBMCs. This clonotype originated in a human donor in good health (CMV status not recorded). Some clones in this sample may be carry-over from other donors' samples. The V gene is TRBV7-9, the J gene TRBJ1-2; D possibly corresponds to TRBD1 (5 bases). In DNA form, the CDR3 reads TGTGCCAGCAGCCACTCCGCGGCAGGGAACTATGGCTACACCTTC. Its protein product is CASSHSAAGNYGYTF.